The entry below describes one TCR beta chain. Antigen specificity is unknown. This sample was taken from a study of cytomegalovirus exposure and HLA in healthy donors. General study results and limits: Later genetic work tied a missense DCLRE1C variant to beta-chain V and J trimming. The authors enumerated 164 TCR beta chains as linked to cytomegalovirus. Among the most significant clusters, several appeared linked to common viral pathogens in a later analysis.

The CDR3 runs to 13 residues. Germline V gives CDR1 SGHAT, CDR2 FQDESV (reference sequence). Trimming removed 6 bases from V and 0 bases from J, with 9 bases in between. The PCR contained 60 Vbeta and 13 Jbeta primers. Assay used: immunoSEQ multiplex PCR; TCRdb lists only in-frame clones, some missing. The sample shows nearly 200,000 clones, approximately 80% of them seen only once. The V gene is TRBV11-1, the J gene TRBJ2-7, with D hard to call. The source is a boy aged 2-9 years in good health and CMV-seronegative. Sequencing was done on a sample of PBMCs. CDR3 DNA: TGTGCCAGCAGTTACAGCCTCTCCTACGAGCAGTACTTC. As protein: CASSYSLSYEQYF.